These 17 T cell receptor beta chains were all obtained from the same sample, sequenced in a study of T cell responses to AZD1222 COVID-19 vaccine. Measured with immunoSEQ multiplex PCR; TCRdb has only the in-frame clones, and not every one. The sample carries about 140,000 clones, approximately 90% recorded once. The material sequenced was peripheral blood, taken on day 0 of AZD1222 vaccination. These receptors were collected from an adult in good health.

The rearrangement links TRBV6-5 to TRBJ2-1; D gene unclear. V lost 6 bases and J lost 0, with 12 bases in between. The CDR3 loop spans 15 amino acids. CDR1 and CDR2 from the germline V gene are MNHEY and SVGAGI. This chain's CDR3 is CASRARSVSYNEQFF. The DNA of the CDR3 is TGTGCCAGCAGGGCCCGATCCGTCTCCTACAATGAGCAGTTCTTC.

The CDR3 loop reads CASSQDRGSRGTEAFF. The DNA for the CDR3 is TGCGCCAGCAGCCAAGATAGGGGCTCCCGTGGGACTGAAGCTTTCTTT. The V gene is TRBV4-3, the J gene TRBJ1-1, with a possible D match to TRBD1 (5 bases). The germline V gene has CDR1 LGHNA and CDR2 YSLEER. Deletions cut 0 bases from V and 5 bases from J, with 16 bases between. The CDR3 has 16 residues.

This chain uses TRBV10-3 with TRBJ1-3, with D possibly being TRBD1 (5 bases). In germline, CDR1 is ENHRY, CDR2 SYGVKD. The V end lost 6 bases, the J end lost 2 bases, and 11 bases lay between the germline ends. This CDR3 is built from 14 residues. DNA for the CDR3: TGTGCCATCAGACCACAGGAAGCTGGAAACACCATATATTTT. It is translated as CAIRPQEAGNTIYF.

This clone was observed a few times. J is TRBJ1-2 and V is TRBV27, with 10 nucleotides matching TRBD1. The CDR3 is 15 amino acids. With V trimmed by 2 bases and J by 2 bases, 2 bases remained unmatched. Germline V gene data show CDR1 as MNHEY and CDR2 as SMNVEV (reference sequence). DNA for the CDR3: TGTGCCAGCAGTTTAATGGGACAGGGGAACTATGGCTACACCTTC. Its protein product is CASSLMGQGNYGYTF.

This chain links TRBV29-1 with TRBJ2-1, with D maybe TRBD2 (7 bases). V lost 3 bases and J 4 bases, leaving 10 bases between the germline ends. This CDR3 spans 13 amino acids. CDR1 is SQVTM, CDR2 ANQGSEA, per germline. Here the CDR3 reads CSVDRGGYNEQFF. In DNA form, the CDR3 reads TGCAGCGTTGATAGGGGGGGTTACAATGAGCAGTTCTTC.

V and J are TRBV12-3 or TRBV12-4 and TRBJ1-2; D is possibly TRBD1 (5 bases). The CDR3 totals 13 residues. V lost 8 bases, J lost 7 bases, and 17 bases lay in between. CDR3 region: CASQLGRGGGYTF. Written as DNA, the CDR3 is TGTGCCAGCCAACTGGGGCGCGGCGGTGGCTACACCTTC.

This clone has more than one count but fewer than ten. V and J are TRBV28 and TRBJ2-7; D tentatively reads TRBD1 or TRBD2 (5 bases each). The CDR3 consists of 19 residues. The V gene's germline CDR1 is MDHEN and CDR2 SYDVKM. V was trimmed by 6 bases and J by 1 base, leaving 28 bases between them. CDR3 in DNA: TGTGCCAGCAGCAACGGTGCCCTCACGACGGGGCCCTATTCCTACGAGCAGTACTTC. Translating gives CASSNGALTTGPYSYEQYF.

The chain has TRBV10-3 and TRBJ2-1, with D possibly matching TRBD2 (5 bases). Per the germline V gene, CDR1 is ENHRY and CDR2 is SYGVKD. V lost 6 bases, J lost 0 bases, and 9 bases lay in between. The length of the CDR3 is 14 residues. Here the CDR3 reads CAISRTGSYNEQFF. CDR3 coding DNA: TGTGCCATCAGCCGGACTGGCTCCTACAATGAGCAGTTCTTC.

V gene TRBV19 combines with J gene TRBJ1-5; 7 bases are shared with TRBD1. The V gene end was trimmed by 4 bases and the J gene end by 6 bases; junction bases not matched to a gene: 6. The germline V gene encodes CDR1 LNHDA and CDR2 SQIVND (reference sequence). This CDR3 contains 14 residues. CDR3 in amino acids: CASSTTGEGQPQHF. Written as DNA, the CDR3 is TGTGCCAGTAGTACAACAGGGGAGGGTCAGCCCCAGCATTTT.

The table lists this clone with a few counts. The rearrangement uses TRBV5-4 and TRBJ2-7; D not certain. CDR3 length: 12 residues. Germline V lookup: CDR1 SGHNT, CDR2 YYREEE (reference sequence). Between the trimmed V and J ends, which lost 0 bases and 3 bases, there was a span of 4 bases. The chain's CDR3 is CASSLDLYEQYF. In nucleotides, the CDR3 is TGTGCCAGCAGCTTGGACCTCTACGAGCAGTACTTC.

The CDR3 protein is CASSGSLAGSSYEQYF. For the CDR3, the DNA is TGTGCCAGTAGTGGATCACTAGCGGGAAGCTCCTACGAGCAGTACTTC. V and J are TRBV19 and TRBJ2-7; 10 bases line up with TRBD2. The CDR3 sequence is 16 residues long. Germline CDR1 LNHDA, CDR2 SQIVND (reference sequence). V dropped 5 bases and J dropped 0; count of bases not matched to a gene: 7. Looking up the rest from reference TRBV19 and TRBJ2-7 gives the full variable domain: DGGITQSPKYLFRKEGQNVTLSCEQNLNHDAMYWYRQDPGQGLRLIYYSQIVNDFQKGDIAEGYSVSREKKESFPLTVTSAQKNPTAFYLCASSGSLAGSSYEQYFGPGTRLTVT.

V and J are TRBV29-1 and TRBJ2-1; 12 positions agree with TRBD2. CDR1 SQVTM and CDR2 ANQGSEA come from the germline V gene. Trimming cost V 2 bases and J 4 bases; bases outside gene matches: 3. The length of the CDR3 is 15 residues. The CDR3 reads CSVEQLAGGYNEQFF. The DNA of the CDR3 is TGCAGCGTTGAACAACTAGCGGGAGGTTACAATGAGCAGTTCTTC.

This chain connects TRBV12-3 or TRBV12-4 to TRBJ1-5; no firm D call. V was clipped by 3 bases and J by 1 base, with 4 bases between them. CDR3 length: 13 amino acids. CDR3 protein: CASSLGSNQPQHF. In nucleotides, the CDR3 is TGTGCCAGCAGTTTGGGGAGCAATCAGCCCCAGCATTTT.

The V and J genes are TRBV4-1 and TRBJ1-3, with D perhaps TRBD1 (5 bases). CDR1 is MGHRA and CDR2 is YSYEKL in the germline V gene. The CDR3 loop spans 16 amino acids. Trimming took off 0 bases at V and 2 bases at J, with 11 bases between the two ends. The CDR3 region has the DNA TGCGCCAGCAGCCAAGACAATGAGGGACCTGGAAACACCATATATTTT. Its protein product is CASSQDNEGPGNTIYF.

CDR3 region: CASSLAAGTLTEAFF. The CDR3 nucleotides are TGTGCCAGCAGCTTAGCGGCGGGAACTCTGACTGAAGCTTTCTTT. This chain connects TRBV7-8 to TRBJ1-1; the D is unclear. CDR1 SGHVS and CDR2 FQNEAQ come from the germline V gene. The CDR3 is made up of 15 amino acids. V was pared by 0 bases and J by 5 bases, with 13 bases between.

The rearrangement links TRBV7-9 to TRBJ1-1; D is ambiguous. The CDR3 length is 14 residues. The V gene's germline CDR1 is SEHNR and CDR2 FQNEAQ (reference sequence). Trimming removed 2 bases at V and 1 base at J, with 8 bases between. In DNA, the CDR3 is TGTGCCAGCAGCTTAATGGCGCCGAACACTGAAGCTTTCTTT. As protein: CASSLMAPNTEAFF.

The rearrangement links TRBV28 to TRBJ2-5; D gene uncertain. This CDR3 has 16 amino acids. V lost 4 bases, J lost 1 base, and 16 bases lay in between. Germline loops: CDR1 MDHEN, CDR2 SYDVKM. In DNA, the CDR3 is TGTGCCAGCAGTTCCCGTACGCGACCCATCCAAGAGACCCAGTACTTC. Translated, it gives CASSSRTRPIQETQYF.